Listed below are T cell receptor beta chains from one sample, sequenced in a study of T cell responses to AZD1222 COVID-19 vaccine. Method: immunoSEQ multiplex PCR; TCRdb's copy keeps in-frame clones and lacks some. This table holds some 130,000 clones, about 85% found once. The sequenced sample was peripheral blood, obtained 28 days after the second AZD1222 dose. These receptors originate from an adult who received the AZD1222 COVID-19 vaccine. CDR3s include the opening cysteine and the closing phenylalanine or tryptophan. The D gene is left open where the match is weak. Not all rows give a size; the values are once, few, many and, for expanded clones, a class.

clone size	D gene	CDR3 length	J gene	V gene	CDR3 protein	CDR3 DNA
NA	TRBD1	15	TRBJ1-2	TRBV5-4	CASSLETGSNYGYTF	TGTGCCAGCAGCTTGGAGACAGGGAGTAACTATGGCTACACCTTC
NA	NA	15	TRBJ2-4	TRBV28	CASSERDFGKNIQYF	TGTGCCAGCAGCGAAAGGGACTTCGGCAAAAACATTCAGTACTTC
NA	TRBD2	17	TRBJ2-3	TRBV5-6	CASSRRASGGASDTQYF	TGTGCCAGCAGCCGGAGGGCTAGCGGGGGGGCCTCAGATACGCAGTATTTT
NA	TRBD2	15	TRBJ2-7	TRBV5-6	CASSLFSGTKGEQYF	TGTGCCAGCAGCTTGTTCAGTGGGACTAAGGGCGAGCAGTACTTC
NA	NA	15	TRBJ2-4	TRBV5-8	CASSPRVRAKNIQYF	TGTGCCAGCAGCCCCAGGGTTAGAGCCAAAAACATTCAGTACTTC
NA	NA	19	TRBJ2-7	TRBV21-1	CASNKDGAGAGRPSYEQYF	TGTGCCAGCAACAAAGACGGGGCTGGGGCAGGGCGCCCCTCCTACGAGCAGTACTTC
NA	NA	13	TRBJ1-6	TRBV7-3	CASSLGASSPLHF	TGTGCCAGCAGCTTAGGCGCAAGTTCACCCCTCCACTTT
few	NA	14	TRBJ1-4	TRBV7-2	CASSQGGSNEKLFF	TGTGCCAGCAGCCAGGGAGGGAGTAATGAAAAACTGTTTTTT
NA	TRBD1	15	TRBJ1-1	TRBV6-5	CASSYGRQGVTEAFF	TGTGCCAGCAGTTACGGTCGACAGGGAGTCACTGAAGCTTTCTTT
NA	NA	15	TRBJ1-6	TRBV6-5	CASKYWSSYNSPLHF	TGTGCCAGCAAATACTGGAGCTCCTATAATTCACCCCTCCACTTT
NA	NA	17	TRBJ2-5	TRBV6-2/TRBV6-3	CASSYSITAGRQETQYF	TGTGCCAGCAGTTACAGTATCACGGCTGGCAGACAAGAGACCCAGTACTTC
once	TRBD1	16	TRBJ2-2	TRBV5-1	CASSATGTANTGELFF	TGCGCCAGCAGCGCCACCGGGACAGCAAACACCGGGGAGCTGTTTTTT
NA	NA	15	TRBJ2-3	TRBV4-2	CASSQDRTLTDTQYF	TGTGCCAGCAGCCAAGATAGGACACTCACAGATACGCAGTATTTT
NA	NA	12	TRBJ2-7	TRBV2	CASSDGVYEQYF	TGTGCCAGCAGTGACGGGGTCTACGAGCAGTACTTC
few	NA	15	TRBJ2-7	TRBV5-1	CASSLSSAGNYEQYF	TGCGCCAGCAGCTTAAGCTCGGCGGGGAACTACGAGCAGTACTTC
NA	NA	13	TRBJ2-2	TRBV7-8	CASSDHPAGELFF	TGTGCCAGCAGCGATCACCCCGCCGGGGAGCTGTTTTTT
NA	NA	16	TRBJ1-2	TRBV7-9	CASSLYDTIMHYGYTF	TGTGCCAGCAGCTTATACGACACAATTATGCACTATGGCTACACCTTC
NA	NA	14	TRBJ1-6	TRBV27	CASSPDLGNSPLHF	TGTGCCAGCAGTCCCGACCTGGGGAATTCACCCCTCCACTTT
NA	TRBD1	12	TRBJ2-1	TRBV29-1	CSGGQGMGEQFF	TGCAGCGGTGGACAGGGAATGGGTGAGCAGTTCTTC
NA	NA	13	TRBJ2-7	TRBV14	CASSQVRGSEQYF	TGTGCCAGCAGCCAAGTGAGAGGTTCCGAGCAGTACTTC
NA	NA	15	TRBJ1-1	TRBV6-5	CASGTRRSSNTEAFF	TGTGCCAGCGGGACAAGACGATCATCGAACACTGAAGCTTTCTTT
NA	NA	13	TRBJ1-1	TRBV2	CASRYVANTEAFF	TGTGCCAGCAGATATGTCGCAAACACTGAAGCTTTCTTT
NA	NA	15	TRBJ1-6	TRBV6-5	CASRLDRMIGSPLHF	TGTGCCAGCCGACTCGACAGGATGATTGGATCACCCCTCCACTTT
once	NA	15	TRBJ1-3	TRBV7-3	CASSPGLRSGNTIYF	TGTGCCAGCAGCCCCGGGCTGCGCTCTGGAAACACCATATATTTT
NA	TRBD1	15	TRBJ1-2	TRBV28	CASSEDRGLGYGYTF	TGTGCCAGCAGCGAGGACAGGGGGCTAGGGTATGGCTACACCTTC
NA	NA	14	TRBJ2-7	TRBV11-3	CASSPRFRPYEQYF	TGTGCCAGCAGCCCACGTTTTAGACCCTACGAGCAGTACTTC
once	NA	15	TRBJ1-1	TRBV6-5	CASSYSRGRITEAFF	TGTGCCAGCAGTTACTCCCGGGGCAGAATAACTGAAGCTTTCTTT
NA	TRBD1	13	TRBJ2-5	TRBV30	CAWRGTGQETQYF	TGTGCCTGGAGGGGGACAGGGCAAGAGACCCAGTACTTC
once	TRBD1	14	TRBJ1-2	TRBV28	CASSIDRAPYGYTF	TGTGCCAGCAGTATAGACAGGGCTCCCTATGGCTACACCTTC
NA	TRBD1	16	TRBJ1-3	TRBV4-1	CASSQPDRAKGNTIYF	TGCGCCAGCAGCCAACCAGACAGGGCCAAAGGAAACACCATATATTTT
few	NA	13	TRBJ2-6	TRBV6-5	CARRESGANVLTF	TGTGCCAGACGGGAGTCCGGGGCCAACGTCCTGACTTTC